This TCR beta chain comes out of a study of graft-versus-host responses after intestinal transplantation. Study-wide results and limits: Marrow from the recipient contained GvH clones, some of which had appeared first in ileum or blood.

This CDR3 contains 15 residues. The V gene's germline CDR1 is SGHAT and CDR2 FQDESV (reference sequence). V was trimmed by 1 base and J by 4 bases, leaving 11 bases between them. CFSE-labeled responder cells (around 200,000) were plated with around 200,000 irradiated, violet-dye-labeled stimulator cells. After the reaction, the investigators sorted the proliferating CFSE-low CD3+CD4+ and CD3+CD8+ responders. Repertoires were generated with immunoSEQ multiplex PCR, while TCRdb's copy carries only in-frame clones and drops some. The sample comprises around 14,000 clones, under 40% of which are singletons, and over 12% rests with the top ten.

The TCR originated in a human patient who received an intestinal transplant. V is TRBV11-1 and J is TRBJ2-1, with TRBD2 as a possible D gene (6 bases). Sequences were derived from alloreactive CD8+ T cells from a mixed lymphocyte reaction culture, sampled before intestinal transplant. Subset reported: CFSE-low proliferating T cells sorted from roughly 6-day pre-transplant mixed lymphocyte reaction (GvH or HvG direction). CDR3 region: CASSLEEGRYNEQFF. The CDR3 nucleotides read TGTGCCAGCAGCTTAGAGGAGGGAAGGTACAATGAGCAGTTCTTC.